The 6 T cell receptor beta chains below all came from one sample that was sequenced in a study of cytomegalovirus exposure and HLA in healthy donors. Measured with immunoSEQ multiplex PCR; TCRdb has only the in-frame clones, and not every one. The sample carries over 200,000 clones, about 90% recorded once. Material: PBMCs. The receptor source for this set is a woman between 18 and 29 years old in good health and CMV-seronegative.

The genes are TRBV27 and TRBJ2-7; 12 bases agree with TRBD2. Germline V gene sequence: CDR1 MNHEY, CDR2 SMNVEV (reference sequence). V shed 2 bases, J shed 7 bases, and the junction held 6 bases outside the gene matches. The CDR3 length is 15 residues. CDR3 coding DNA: TGTGCCAGCAGTTTACTAGCGGGAGGGCCGCGGGAGCAGTACTTC. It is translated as CASSLLAGGPREQYF.

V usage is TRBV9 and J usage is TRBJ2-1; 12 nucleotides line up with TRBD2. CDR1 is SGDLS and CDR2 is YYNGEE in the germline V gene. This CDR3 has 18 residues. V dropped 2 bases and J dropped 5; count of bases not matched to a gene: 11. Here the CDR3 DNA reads TGTGCCAGCAGCGTTAGGGCGACTAGCGGGAGATCCGACAATGAGCAGTTCTTC. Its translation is CASSVRATSGRSDNEQFF.

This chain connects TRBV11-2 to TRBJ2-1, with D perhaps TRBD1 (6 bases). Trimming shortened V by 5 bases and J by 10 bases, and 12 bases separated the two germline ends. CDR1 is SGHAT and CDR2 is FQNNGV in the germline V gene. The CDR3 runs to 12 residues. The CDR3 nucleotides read TGTGCCAGCAGCGGGGGCCTCGCGGAGCAGTTCTTC. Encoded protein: CASSGGLAEQFF.

This CDR3 reads CASTRTEEAFF. CDR3 coding DNA: TGTGCCAGCACCAGGACAGAAGAAGCTTTCTTT. V is TRBV6-1 and J is TRBJ1-1, with D maybe TRBD1 (6 bases). This CDR3 region has 11 residues. In germline, CDR1 is MNHNS, CDR2 SASEGT. V lost 7 bases, J lost 8 bases, and 11 bases lay in between.

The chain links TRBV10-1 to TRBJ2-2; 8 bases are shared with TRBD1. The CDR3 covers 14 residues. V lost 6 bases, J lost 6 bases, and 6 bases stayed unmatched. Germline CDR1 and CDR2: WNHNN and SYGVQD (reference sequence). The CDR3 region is CASRSGQGSGELFF. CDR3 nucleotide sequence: TGCGCCAGCAGATCAGGACAGGGTTCCGGGGAGCTGTTTTTT.

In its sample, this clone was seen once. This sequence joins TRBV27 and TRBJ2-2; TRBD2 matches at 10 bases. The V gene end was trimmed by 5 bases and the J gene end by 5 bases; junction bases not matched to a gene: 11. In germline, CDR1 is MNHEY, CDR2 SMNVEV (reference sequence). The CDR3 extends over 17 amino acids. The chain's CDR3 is CASSPTRLAGLTGELFF. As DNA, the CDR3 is TGTGCCAGCAGTCCGACCAGACTAGCGGGTCTGACCGGGGAGCTGTTTTTT.